These 32 T cell receptor beta chains originate from one sample sequenced in a study of shared clonotypes between healthy human individuals. Sequenced by immunoSEQ multiplex PCR; TCRdb stores in-frame clones only, minus some. The table records some 700,000 clones, 90% of them present only once. The specimen was memory CD8+ T cells from PBMCs. Noted subset: CD45RO+ cells pooled with CCR7-negative TemRA cells. Receptors were obtained from a man between 18 and 35 years old in good health. Some clones in this sample may be carry-over from other donors' samples.

The V and J genes are TRBV7-9 and TRBJ2-7; TRBD1 agrees at 7 bases. CDR1 is SEHNR and CDR2 is FQNEAQ in the germline V gene (reference sequence). The junction had 17 bases not matched to a gene; V was cut back by 5 bases and J by 4 bases. This CDR3 is 17 amino acids long. The DNA of the CDR3 is TGTGCCAGCAGCCCACCCTCCCCGGGACAGAGTGGTTACGAGCAGTACTTC. Amino acids: CASSPPSPGQSGYEQYF.

The chain has TRBV9 and TRBJ2-3, with 10 bases aligning to TRBD2. Germline V CDR1 and CDR2: SGDLS, YYNGEE. The CDR3 is 16 amino acids. Trimming at V came to 0 bases and at J to 4 bases, leaving 5 bases not matched to a gene. The CDR3 DNA reads TGTGCCAGCAGCGTAGCTACCGGGACTAGCGCAGATACGCAGTATTTT. Translating gives CASSVATGTSADTQYF.

The genes are TRBV5-6 and TRBJ1-2; D is ambiguous. The CDR3 runs to 14 residues. V was clipped by 2 bases and J by 3 bases, with 11 bases between them. Germline CDR1 reads SGHDT; CDR2 reads YYEEEE. CDR3 nucleotides: TGTGCCAGCAGCTTTGGTGGGTGGGACTATGGCTACACCTTC. Its protein product is CASSFGGWDYGYTF.

V usage is TRBV6-5 and J usage is TRBJ1-1; D may be TRBD1 (5 bases). CDR1 and CDR2 from the germline V gene are MNHEY and SVGAGI. V was pared by 4 bases and J by 4 bases, with 13 bases between. There are 14 residues in the CDR3. The CDR3 DNA reads TGTGCCAGCAGTTGGGGCGGGTGGGTCACTGAAGCTTTCTTT. It is translated as CASSWGGWVTEAFF.

V and J are TRBV6-1 and TRBJ2-7, with TRBD2 identical over 7 bases. Trimming took 8 bases from V and 5 from J; bases not matched to a gene: 6. The CDR3 is 12 amino acids. Germline values: CDR1 MNHNS, CDR2 SASEGT. CDR3 coding DNA: TGTGCCAGCGGTTGGGGGGGGAACGAGCAGTACTTC. This gives the protein CASGWGGNEQYF.

The chain couples TRBV7-9 to TRBJ2-7; D unresolved. Germline V CDR1 and CDR2: SEHNR, FQNEAQ (reference sequence). V was clipped by 5 bases and J by 0 bases, with 20 bases between them. The CDR3 is 17 amino acids. CDR3 DNA sequence: TGTGCCAGCAGCACTACCTCGGGCTATCTAAGCTCCTACGAGCAGTACTTC. Amino acid sequence: CASSTTSGYLSSYEQYF. The variable domain in full, with the rest retrieved from reference TRBV7-9 and TRBJ2-7, is DTGVSQNPRHKITKRGQNVTFRCDPISEHNRLYWYRQTLGQGPEFLTYFQNEAQLEKSRLLSDRFSAERPKGSFSTLEIQRTEQGDSAMYLCASSTTSGYLSSYEQYFGPGTRLTVT.

This chain uses TRBV9 with TRBJ2-3; the match to TRBD2 covers 7 bases. Unmatched junction bases numbered 9, after V lost 5 bases and J lost 0 bases. The CDR3 extends over 16 amino acids. Germline V gene lookup returns CDR1 SGDLS and CDR2 YYNGEE. For the CDR3, the DNA is TGTGCCAGCAGTGGTAGAGCGGGGACTAGCACAGATACGCAGTATTTT. Amino acid sequence: CASSGRAGTSTDTQYF.

The chain employs TRBV4-2 and TRBJ1-1; maybe TRBD1 (5 bases). Trimming stripped 0 bases from V and 4 bases from J, with 15 bases between. The CDR3 sequence is 16 residues long. Germline CDR1 and CDR2: LGHNA and YNFKEQ. CDR3 nucleotide sequence: TGTGCCAGCAGCCAAGATTCCGAGGGGAGGGCCACTGAAGCTTTCTTT. The encoded protein is CASSQDSEGRATEAFF.

This clone has only one observation. The chain recombines TRBV21-1 with TRBJ1-5. TRBV21-1 is recorded as a pseudogene. This CDR3 region has 16 residues. CDR3 sequence (DNA): TGTGCCAGCAGGGGGGGCCAGCCGCATTGCAATCAGCCCCAGCATTTT. As protein: CASRGGQPHCNQPQHF.

The chain couples TRBV7-8 to TRBJ2-1; a weak D match, TRBD2 (5 bases). CDR1 SGHVS and CDR2 FQNEAQ come from the germline V gene. The CDR3 is 11 amino acids. V lost 3 bases and J lost 10, with 7 bases in between. The DNA for the CDR3 is TGTGCCAGCAGCTTGTCGGGGGAGCAGTTCTTC. Translating gives CASSLSGEQFF.

The chain uses TRBV9 and TRBJ1-1; TRBD1 aligns across 7 bases. CDR1 is SGDLS, CDR2 YYNGEE, per germline. The CDR3 spans 18 residues. The trim removed 1 base at V and 1 base at J, leaving 13 bases unmatched. The CDR3 sequence is CASSVNPPGTEGNTEAFF. The DNA for the CDR3 is TGTGCCAGCAGCGTAAACCCGCCTGGGACAGAGGGGAACACTGAAGCTTTCTTT.

The V call is TRBV13, the J call TRBJ2-1, with D tentatively TRBD2 (6 bases). Trimming shortened V by 0 bases and J by 3 bases, and 18 bases separated the two germline ends. The germline V gene encodes CDR1 PRHDT and CDR2 FYEKMQ (reference sequence). The CDR3 is 18 amino acids. CDR3 coding DNA: TGTGCCAGCAGCTTAGGCCTCATCGGAGGGAAAAACTACAATGAGCAGTTCTTC. It specifies CASSLGLIGGKNYNEQFF. The whole variable domain, filled in from reference TRBV13 and TRBJ2-1, reads AAGVIQSPRHLIKEKRETATLKCYPIPRHDTVYWYQQGPGQDPQFLISFYEKMQSDKGSIPDRFSAQQFSDYHSELNMSSLELGDSALYFCASSLGLIGGKNYNEQFFGPGTRLTVL.

V is TRBV7-6 and J is TRBJ2-1, with 10 nucleotides matching TRBD2. V shed 5 bases, J shed 8 bases, and the junction held 9 bases outside the gene matches. The V gene's germline CDR1 is SGHVS and CDR2 FNYEAQ. The CDR3 loop spans 15 amino acids. CDR3 protein: CASSQLAGRVYEQFF. The CDR3, as DNA: TGTGCCAGCAGCCAACTAGCGGGGAGGGTGTATGAGCAGTTCTTC.

This clone was recorded once. V usage is TRBV7-9 and J usage is TRBJ1-1; perhaps TRBD1 as D (5 bases). This CDR3 comprises 14 residues. Germline V CDR1 and CDR2: SEHNR, FQNEAQ (reference sequence). V lost 3 bases and J lost 1, with 9 bases in between. CDR3 loop: CASSFRRANTEAFF. CDR3 coding DNA: TGTGCCAGCAGCTTCCGCAGGGCGAACACTGAAGCTTTCTTT. The entire variable domain, with the rest obtained from reference TRBV7-9 and TRBJ1-1, is as follows: DTGVSQNPRHKITKRGQNVTFRCDPISEHNRLYWYRQTLGQGPEFLTYFQNEAQLEKSRLLSDRFSAERPKGSFSTLEIQRTEQGDSAMYLCASSFRRANTEAFFGQGTRLTVV.

This chain links TRBV14 with TRBJ2-1, with 7 nucleotides matching TRBD2. This CDR3 region has 13 residues. J was trimmed by 16 bases and V by 4 bases; bases with no gene match: 13. The V gene's germline CDR1 is SGHDN and CDR2 FVKESK. CDR3 sequence (DNA): TGTGCCAGCAGCCGTGACCCGGGGGGATGGTACTTCTTC. It translates to CASSRDPGGWYFF.

This clone showed up just a few times. V usage is TRBV14 and J usage is TRBJ2-7; 10 bases are shared with TRBD1. V was clipped by 4 bases and J by 4 bases; unmatched bases: 7. The V gene's germline CDR1 is SGHDN and CDR2 FVKESK. The CDR3 consists of 15 residues. For the CDR3, the DNA is TGTGCCAGCAGCCTTGGACAGGGGGAAAATTACGAGCAGTACTTC. It encodes CASSLGQGENYEQYF.

V gene TRBV9 combines with J gene TRBJ1-1; D is possibly TRBD1 (6 bases). Between the trimmed V and J ends, which lost 2 bases and 4 bases, there was a span of 15 bases. The CDR3 totals 15 residues. Looked up from germline, CDR1 is SGDLS and CDR2 is YYNGEE. For the CDR3, the DNA is TGTGCCAGCAGCGTCGGTCAGGGGAGAGGCACTGAAGCTTTCTTT. Its protein product is CASSVGQGRGTEAFF. The whole variable domain, filled in from reference TRBV9 and TRBJ1-1, reads DSGVTQTPKHLITATGQRVTLRCSPRSGDLSVYWYQQSLDQGLQFLIQYYNGEERAKGNILERFSAQQFPDLHSELNLSSLELGDSALYFCASSVGQGRGTEAFFGQGTRLTVV.

The CDR3 DNA is TGTGCCAGCAGCACTCGGGGGGTTTCCTACGAGCAGTACTTC. Its protein is CASSTRGVSYEQYF. The chain employs TRBV5-4 and TRBJ2-7, with 7 nucleotides matching TRBD2. The CDR3 is 14 amino acids. The V segment lost 4 bases and the J segment 1 base; nucleotides outside the gene matches: 5. CDR1 and CDR2 (germline): SGHNT, YYREEE (reference sequence).

This rearrangement joins TRBV27 to TRBJ2-6, with D maybe TRBD2 (5 bases). This CDR3 has 15 residues. Trimming shortened V by 8 bases and J by 1 base, and 12 bases separated the two germline ends. Germline assignment: CDR1 MNHEY and CDR2 SMNVEV (reference sequence). As DNA, the CDR3 is TGTGCCAGCTCCTCCCCGGGGTCTGGGGCCAACGTCCTGACTTTC. Residues: CASSSPGSGANVLTF.

The rearrangement joins TRBV27 to TRBJ2-2, with TRBD2 identical over 7 bases. CDR3 length: 11 residues. From germline, CDR1 is MNHEY and CDR2 SMNVEV (reference sequence). J gave up 6 bases and V 11 bases, and 3 bases lay outside the gene matches. The CDR3 coding sequence is TGTGCCGCCGGACTAGCCGGGGAGCTGTTTTTT. Amino acid sequence: CAAGLAGELFF.

The J gene is TRBJ2-7, the V gene TRBV27; the match to TRBD1 covers 10 bases. This CDR3 contains 13 residues. Unmatched junction bases numbered 9, after V lost 10 bases and J lost 6 bases. The V gene's germline CDR1 is MNHEY and CDR2 SMNVEV (reference sequence). This CDR3 reads CATYDRGQVEQYF. The CDR3 nucleotides read TGTGCCACCTATGACAGGGGGCAGGTCGAGCAGTACTTC.

The chain employs TRBV14 and TRBJ2-3; 9 bases are a match to TRBD2. This CDR3 comprises 16 residues. Trimming took 2 bases from V and 6 from J; bases not matched to a gene: 9. Germline V gene data show CDR1 as SGHDN and CDR2 as FVKESK. The CDR3 nucleotides read TGTGCCAGCAGCCAACGGTTAGCGGGAGTCTCCGATACGCAGTATTTT. Amino acid sequence: CASSQRLAGVSDTQYF.

This sequence joins TRBV13 and TRBJ2-7; the match to TRBD2 covers 10 bases. With V trimmed by 2 bases and J by 7 bases, 8 bases remained unmatched. The length of the CDR3 is 15 residues. The germline V gene encodes CDR1 PRHDT and CDR2 FYEKMQ (reference sequence). The CDR3 nucleotides are TGTGCCAGCAGCTTATACTCTAGCGGGAGTGGTGAGCAGTACTTC. It yields the protein CASSLYSSGSGEQYF.

The chain combines TRBV5-1 with TRBJ2-7; D remains unclear. Trimming took 1 base from V and 3 from J, leaving 8 bases between them. CDR1 and CDR2 (germline): SGHRS, YFSETQ. The CDR3 covers 13 residues. CDR3 amino acids: CASSLTANYEQYF. The CDR3 nucleotides are TGCGCCAGCAGCTTGACAGCGAACTACGAGCAGTACTTC.

The chain has TRBV5-6 and TRBJ2-1; D might be TRBD1 (5 bases). The V end lost 4 bases, the J end lost 10 bases, and 6 bases lay between the germline ends. There are 10 residues in the CDR3. Germline V gene lookup returns CDR1 SGHDT and CDR2 YYEEEE. DNA of the CDR3: TGTGCCAGCAGCGGACAAGAGCAGTTCTTC. Its protein product is CASSGQEQFF. Variable domain in full (rest from reference TRBV5-6 and TRBJ2-1): DAGVTQSPTHLIKTRGQQVTLRCSPKSGHDTVSWYQQALGQGPQFIFQYYEEEERQRGNFPDRFSGHQFPNYSSELNVNALLLGDSALYLCASSGQEQFFGPGTRLTVL.

This chain uses TRBV4-3 with TRBJ2-2; the D is unclear. Between the trimmed V and J ends, which lost 0 bases and 0 bases, there was a span of 11 bases. From germline, CDR1 is LGHNA and CDR2 YSLEER. The CDR3 length is 17 residues. CDR3 DNA: TGCGCCAGCAGCCAAGATAGCCGATACGCGAACACCGGGGAGCTGTTTTTT. Translation gives CASSQDSRYANTGELFF.

The J gene is TRBJ2-7, the V gene TRBV4-1, with 8 bases matching TRBD2. Germline CDR1 MGHRA, CDR2 YSYEKL. The CDR3 loop spans 14 amino acids. Trimming cost V 1 base and J 4 bases; bases outside gene matches: 3. CDR3 region: CASSQGREVYEQYF. DNA for the CDR3: TGCGCCAGCAGCCAAGGGCGGGAGGTGTACGAGCAGTACTTC.

This rearrangement joins TRBV25-1 to TRBJ2-3; 7 bases map to TRBD2. CDR1 is MGHDK and CDR2 is SYGVNS in the germline V gene. Unmatched junction bases numbered 10, after V lost 3 bases and J lost 4 bases. The CDR3 runs 16 residues. CDR3 in amino acids: CASSEWFGGSADTQYF. The DNA of the CDR3 is TGTGCCAGCAGTGAGTGGTTCGGCGGGAGTGCAGATACGCAGTATTTT.

The chain links TRBV7-3 to TRBJ2-1; 9 bases agree with TRBD2. CDR3 length equals 14 residues. Germline CDR1 and CDR2: SGHTA and FQGTGA. Unmatched junction bases numbered 6, after V lost 2 bases and J lost 10 bases. The CDR3 DNA follows: TGTGCCAGCAGCTTAGAACCCAGCGGGAGGGAGCAGTTCTTC. Its translation: CASSLEPSGREQFF.

The V call is TRBV14, the J call TRBJ2-5; D perhaps matches TRBD1 (5 bases). Germline-derived CDR1 and CDR2 are SGHDN and FVKESK. The CDR3 has 16 amino acids. V shed 2 bases and J shed 0 bases, with 13 bases lying between them. The CDR3 protein is CASSQWPGKNQETQYF. The CDR3 DNA sequence: TGTGCCAGCAGCCAATGGCCAGGGAAGAACCAAGAGACCCAGTACTTC.

The chain joins TRBV9 to TRBJ1-2; D uncertain. CDR1 and CDR2 (germline): SGDLS, YYNGEE. The CDR3 covers 11 residues. V lost 6 bases, J lost 8 bases, and 11 bases lay in between. The CDR3 sequence is CASIVTEGYTF. CDR3 DNA: TGTGCCAGCATCGTCACAGAGGGCTACACCTTC.

The rearrangement links TRBV18 to TRBJ2-3; 8 nucleotides line up with TRBD2. This CDR3 has 15 residues. The germline gives CDR1 KGHSH, CDR2 LQKENI. After removal of 0 bases from V and 5 bases from J, the junction contained 4 bases not matched to a gene. The CDR3 region has the DNA TGTGCCAGCTCACCACCGAGGCTAGCGGGAGATACGCAGTATTTT. This translates into CASSPPRLAGDTQYF. Filled out from reference TRBV18 and TRBJ2-3, the complete variable domain reads NAGVMQNPRHLVRRRGQEARLRCSPMKGHSHVYWYRQLPEEGLKFMVYLQKENIIDESGMPKERFSAEFPKEGPSILRIQQVVRGDSAAYFCASSPPRLAGDTQYFGPGTRLTVL.